This T cell receptor (beta chain) was captured by sequencing in a study of T cells in Graves' hyperthyroidism and ophthalmopathy. Study outcomes and limitations: For ophthalmopathy, model prediction preceded onset by a median around 7 months.

A remark on this clonotype: The antigen remains unidentified.

Amplification of TCR beta CDR3 regions used RNA as the template. First-round RT-PCR targeting the TCR CDR3 was performed with the HTBI primer set. TCRdb itself ran the multiplex PCR reads through MiXCR, one entry per CDR3 protein. Of 500,000 to 550,000 distinct CDR3 sequences listed, around 20% are singletons. Stability of Graves' hyperthyroidism was defined as absent ophthalmopathy progression within 18 months. Uncontrolled infection, other autoimmune disease, pregnancy or lactation disqualified patients from enrolment. J was trimmed by 0 bases and V by 1 base; bases with no gene match: 3. This CDR3 region has 14 residues. The germline V gene has CDR1 DFQATT and CDR2 SNEGSKA (reference sequence).

This rearrangement joins TRBV20-1 to TRBJ2-7; the match to TRBD2 covers 7 bases. Specimen: blood. The source is a man younger than 30 with Graves' hyperthyroidism. CDR3 loop: CSARAGGGSYEQYF. DNA of the CDR3: TGCAGTGCTAGAGCCGGCGGGGGCTCCTACGAGCAGTACTTC.